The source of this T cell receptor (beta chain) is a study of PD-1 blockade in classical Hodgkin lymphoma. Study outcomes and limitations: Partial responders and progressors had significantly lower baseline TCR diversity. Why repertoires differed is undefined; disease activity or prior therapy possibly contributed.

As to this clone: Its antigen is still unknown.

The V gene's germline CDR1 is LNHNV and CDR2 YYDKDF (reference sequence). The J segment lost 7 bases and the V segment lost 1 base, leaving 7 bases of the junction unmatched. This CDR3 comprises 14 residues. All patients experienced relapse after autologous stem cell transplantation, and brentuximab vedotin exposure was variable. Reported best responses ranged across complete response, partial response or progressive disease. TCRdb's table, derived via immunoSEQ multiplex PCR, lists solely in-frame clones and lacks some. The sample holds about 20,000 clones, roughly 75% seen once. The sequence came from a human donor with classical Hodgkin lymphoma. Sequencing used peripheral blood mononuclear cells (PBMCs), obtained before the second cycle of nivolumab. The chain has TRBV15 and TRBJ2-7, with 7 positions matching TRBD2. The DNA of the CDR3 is TGTGCCACCAGCAGAGTGGCGGGAGCGGGTGAGCAGTACTTC. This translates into CATSRVAGAGEQYF.